Presented here are 27 T cell receptor beta chains from one specimen sequenced in a study of T cells expressing NK-cell markers. TCRdb re-called the 5' RACE reads, yielding one record per CDR3 amino acid sequence without DNA. The sample's table shows some 190,000 distinct CDR3 sequences. Sequenced sample: blood T cells: a sorted CD56 or NKG2C T cell subset, CD4+ or CD8+ T cells, or bulk PBMC T cells (not recorded which). These receptors were obtained from a man between 18 and 69 years old in good health.

This chain uses TRBV28 with TRBJ1-1; lacking DNA, the TRBD1 call made by TCRdb goes unchecked. CDR3 length: 15 amino acids. Per germline, CDR1 MDHEN and CDR2 SYDVKM. The CDR3 here is CASSPPRGRRTEAFF.

The chain uses TRBV5-1 and TRBJ2-7; TCRdb picks TRBD1, but there is no DNA to check that call. The germline V gene encodes CDR1 SGHRS and CDR2 YFSETQ. The CDR3 runs 16 residues. CDR3 sequence: CASSPDRGRILDEQYF.

The chain is built from TRBV3-1 and TRBJ1-1; lacking DNA, the TRBD1 call made by TCRdb goes unchecked. Germline V gene sequence: CDR1 LGHDT, CDR2 YNNKEL (reference sequence). The CDR3 covers 15 residues. The CDR3: CASSRSDRENTEAFF.

The V and J genes are TRBV13 and TRBJ2-7; TCRdb's D call, TRBD2, is unchecked because there is no DNA. CDR3 length: 16 residues. Germline V gene lookup returns CDR1 PRHDT and CDR2 FYEKMQ (reference sequence). CDR3 in amino acids: CASSESTSGGAYEQYF. Complete variable domain (other parts from reference TRBV13 and TRBJ2-7): AAGVIQSPRHLIKEKRETATLKCYPIPRHDTVYWYQQGPGQDPQFLISFYEKMQSDKGSIPDRFSAQQFSDYHSELNMSSLELGDSALYFCASSESTSGGAYEQYFGPGTRLTVT.

The chain carries TRBV7-8 and TRBJ2-3; TCRdb's assignment of TRBD2 cannot be checked, as there is no DNA. This CDR3 is built from 17 residues. Per the germline V gene, CDR1 is SGHVS and CDR2 is FQNEAQ. The CDR3 sequence: CASSLALAGGPLDTQYF.

V is TRBV12-3 or TRBV12-4 and J is TRBJ2-7; the TRBD1 assignment by TCRdb is unverifiable without DNA. The CDR3 covers 15 residues. CDR3 in amino acids: CASSSGTMNAHEQYF.

This chain connects TRBV29-1 to TRBJ1-5; without DNA, the TCRdb call of TRBD1 cannot be checked. The CDR3 extends over 13 amino acids. CDR1 is SQVTM, CDR2 ANQGSEA, per germline. CDR3 protein: CSVTEGGNQPQHF.

The chain couples TRBV12-3 or TRBV12-4 to TRBJ1-1. The CDR3 is 15 amino acids. The CDR3 reads CASSLDGVANTEAFF.

The rearrangement links TRBV27 to TRBJ2-7; TCRdb lists TRBD2, though no DNA is available to test this call. There are 14 residues in the CDR3. Germline CDR1 and CDR2: MNHEY and SMNVEV (reference sequence). The CDR3 region is CASSLSGPSNEQYF.

The rearrangement joins TRBV6-5 to TRBJ2-1; there is no DNA to check the TCRdb D call of TRBD1. Germline assignment: CDR1 MNHEY and CDR2 SVGAGI. The CDR3 consists of 18 residues. The CDR3 here is CASSYSKYGGKSYNEQFF.

V is TRBV9 and J is TRBJ2-5; TCRdb's assignment of TRBD1 cannot be checked, as there is no DNA. Germline CDR1 reads SGDLS; CDR2 reads YYNGEE. CDR3 length: 15 residues. CDR3 sequence: CASSASGTLGETQYF. The full variable domain, with the rest looked up from reference TRBV9 and TRBJ2-5, is DSGVTQTPKHLITATGQRVTLRCSPRSGDLSVYWYQQSLDQGLQFLIQYYNGEERAKGNILERFSAQQFPDLHSELNLSSLELGDSALYFCASSASGTLGETQYFGPGTRLLVL.

CDR3 sequence: CASSQDLGGIQPQHF. This chain links TRBV3-1 with TRBJ1-5. The CDR3 contains 15 residues. CDR1 and CDR2 from the germline V gene are LGHDT and YNNKEL (reference sequence).

The chain has TRBV7-8 and TRBJ1-2; without DNA, the TCRdb call of TRBD1 cannot be checked. The CDR3 loop spans 15 amino acids. Germline assignment: CDR1 SGHVS and CDR2 FQNEAQ. The CDR3 spells CASSYQGGAGYGYTF.

V usage is TRBV20-1 and J usage is TRBJ2-1; TCRdb gives TRBD2 as the D gene, but with no DNA this cannot be confirmed. Germline V gene lookup returns CDR1 DFQATT and CDR2 SNEGSKA (reference sequence). This CDR3 has 13 residues. The CDR3: CSGVAGRRVEQFF.

This CDR3 reads CASSQVWRGGYEQYF. The genes are TRBV4-1 and TRBJ2-7; TCRdb picks TRBD2, but there is no DNA to check that call. The germline gives CDR1 MGHRA, CDR2 YSYEKL. The CDR3 contains 15 residues.

This chain joins TRBV2 and TRBJ2-5. This CDR3 is 15 amino acids long. From germline, CDR1 is SNHLY and CDR2 FYNNEI. The CDR3 sequence is CASSETFGRQETQYF.

V usage is TRBV27 and J usage is TRBJ2-1. The CDR3 totals 18 residues. Germline V gene lookup returns CDR1 MNHEY and CDR2 SMNVEV (reference sequence). The CDR3 spells CASSSSAAGVSSYNEQFF.

The gene calls are TRBV10-3 and TRBJ2-1; the D call of TRBD1 rests on TCRdb alone, since no DNA is present to check it. CDR1 is ENHRY and CDR2 is SYGVKD in the germline V gene. The CDR3 is 14 residues long. CDR3 amino acids: CAISESGGYNEQFF.

The CDR3: CASSPGTTNEKLFF. The V and J genes are TRBV13 and TRBJ1-4; the TCRdb call, TRBD1, lacks DNA for checking. Germline CDR1 reads PRHDT; CDR2 reads FYEKMQ (reference sequence). The CDR3 runs 14 residues.

V is TRBV7-9 and J is TRBJ2-7. The V gene's germline CDR1 is SEHNR and CDR2 FQNEAQ (reference sequence). The length of the CDR3 is 16 residues. The CDR3 loop is CASSLVGLQPSYEQYF.

The chain recombines TRBV6-1 with TRBJ1-4. The CDR3 extends over 15 amino acids. Germline lookup yields CDR1 MNHNS and CDR2 SASEGT. The CDR3 loop is CASRIRGQGNEKLFF.

V and J are TRBV6-1 and TRBJ2-7; TCRdb calls TRBD1, which cannot be checked without DNA. Germline V gene lookup returns CDR1 MNHNS and CDR2 SASEGT. The CDR3 is 14 amino acids. The CDR3 region is CASREGDRLYEQYF.

The rearrangement uses TRBV20-1 and TRBJ1-1. This CDR3 is built from 13 residues. Germline-derived CDR1 and CDR2 are DFQATT and SNEGSKA (reference sequence). CDR3 protein: CSAREQANTEAFF.

The chain carries TRBV20-1 and TRBJ2-7; TCRdb lists TRBD2, though no DNA is available to test this call. Germline values: CDR1 DFQATT, CDR2 SNEGSKA (reference sequence). The CDR3 spans 14 residues. CDR3 loop: CSARDSGEWGEQYF.

The CDR3 reads CASSITTTGAGELFF. The J gene is TRBJ2-2, the V gene TRBV27; TCRdb calls TRBD1, which cannot be checked without DNA. This CDR3 has 15 amino acids. Per the germline V gene, CDR1 is MNHEY and CDR2 is SMNVEV (reference sequence).

This rearrangement joins TRBV16 to TRBJ2-2; TCRdb gives TRBD1 as the D gene, but with no DNA this cannot be confirmed. CDR1 is KGHSY, CDR2 FQNENV, per germline. This CDR3 is built from 15 residues. The CDR3 sequence is CASSQVNRATGELFF. Filled out from reference TRBV16 and TRBJ2-2, the complete variable domain reads GEEVAQTPKHLVRGEGQKAKLYCAPIKGHSYVFWYQQVLKNEFKFLISFQNENVFDETGMPKERFSAKCLPNSPCSLEIQATKLEDSAVYFCASSQVNRATGELFFGEGSRLTVL.

This chain uses TRBV11-2 with TRBJ2-5; no DNA is available, so the TRBD1 call from TCRdb remains unchecked. CDR1 is SGHAT, CDR2 FQNNGV, per germline. The CDR3 totals 14 residues. CDR3 protein: CASSSDRVGETQYF.